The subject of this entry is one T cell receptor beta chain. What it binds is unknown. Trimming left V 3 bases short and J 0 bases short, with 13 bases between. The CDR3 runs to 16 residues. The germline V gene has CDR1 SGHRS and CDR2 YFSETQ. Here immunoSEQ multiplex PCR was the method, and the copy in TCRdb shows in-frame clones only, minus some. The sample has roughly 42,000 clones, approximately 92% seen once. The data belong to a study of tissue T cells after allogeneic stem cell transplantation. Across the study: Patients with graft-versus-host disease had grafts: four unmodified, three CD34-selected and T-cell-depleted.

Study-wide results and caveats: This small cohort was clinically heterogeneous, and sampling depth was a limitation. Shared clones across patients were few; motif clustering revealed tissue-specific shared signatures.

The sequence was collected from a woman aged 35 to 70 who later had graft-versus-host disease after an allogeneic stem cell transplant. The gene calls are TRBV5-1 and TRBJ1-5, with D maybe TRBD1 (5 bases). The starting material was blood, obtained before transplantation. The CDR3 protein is CASSSGGSFSNQPQHF. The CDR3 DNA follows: TGCGCCAGCAGCTCGGGGGGATCGTTTAGCAATCAGCCCCAGCATTTT.